This TCR beta chain was obtained from a study of glioma-infiltrating T cells after dendritic cell vaccination. Study conclusions and caveats: Higher TCR clonality did not directly relate to longer survival.

The sample's time point: after dendritic cell vaccination, including at tumor progression/relapse. No glioblastoma patient carried an isocitrate dehydrogenase mutation. Produced via immunoSEQ multiplex PCR; TCRdb's table is partial and in-frame only. Of 20,000 or so clones listed, 85% to 90% are singletons. V was shortened by 5 bases and J by 7 bases, with 14 bases between the two germline ends. The CDR3 is 13 residues long. The germline V gene encodes CDR1 SEHNR and CDR2 FQNEAQ (reference sequence). Notes on this clone: The target antigen is unknown.

The clonotype comes from a human donor with glioblastoma. The chain links TRBV7-9 to TRBJ1-2, with D tentatively TRBD1 (6 bases). The sequencing used blood, collected after dendritic cell vaccination. For the CDR3, the DNA is TGTGCCAGCAGCCTCCCCAGGGGTAGTGGCTACACCTTC. This translates into CASSLPRGSGYTF.